This T cell receptor beta chain originates from a study of radiation and T cells in renal cell carcinoma. Turning to the study itself: Nephrectomy followed 15 Gy stereotactic body radiation by 4 weeks.

Some clones are missing from TCRdb's copy, which holds only in-frame ones; the method was immunoSEQ multiplex PCR. The sample shows 130,000 to 150,000 clones, about 88% of them seen only once. Time point denoted: baseline pretreatment blood. Treatment indicated: 15 Gy SBRT to primary tumor, nephrectomy 4 weeks later. Serial blood draws occurred at baseline and 2 and 4 weeks post-SBRT. Clear cell pathology was present in this patient's renal cell carcinoma. CDR3 length: 12 residues. Trimming removed 5 bases from V and 6 bases from J; junction bases left unmatched: 2. From germline, CDR1 is GTSNPN and CDR2 SVGIG (reference sequence). This clone was seen a few times. Its matching antigen is unknown. Study results and limitations: Pretreatment tumor biopsies were lacking, so baseline clonotypes are unknown.

The sequences come from blood, collected from a patient whose treatment included radiotherapy and nephrectomy. This TCR derives from a woman aged 45-65 years with renal cell carcinoma. The V gene is TRBV30, the J gene TRBJ1-4, with 8 bases matching TRBD1. This chain's CDR3 is CAWQGADEKLFF. The CDR3 DNA is TGTGCCTGGCAGGGGGCAGATGAAAAACTGTTTTTT.